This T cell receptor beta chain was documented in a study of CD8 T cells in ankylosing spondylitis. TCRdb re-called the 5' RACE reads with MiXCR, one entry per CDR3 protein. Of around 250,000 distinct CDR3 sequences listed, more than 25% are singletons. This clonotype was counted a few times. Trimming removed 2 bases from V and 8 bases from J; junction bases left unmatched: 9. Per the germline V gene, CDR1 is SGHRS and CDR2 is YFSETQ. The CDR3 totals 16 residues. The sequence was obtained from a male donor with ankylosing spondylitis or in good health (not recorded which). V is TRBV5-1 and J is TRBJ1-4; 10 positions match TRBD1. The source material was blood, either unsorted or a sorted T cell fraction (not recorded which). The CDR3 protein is CASSLTGGQGMEKLFF. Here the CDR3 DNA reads TGCGCCAGCAGCTTAACCGGGGGACAGGGGATGGAAAAACTGTTTTTT.